Listed below are T cell receptor beta chains from one sample, sequenced in a study of cytomegalovirus exposure and HLA in healthy donors. Assay: immunoSEQ multiplex PCR; the TCRdb copy retains only in-frame clones and omits some. The sample holds roughly 160,000 clones, approximately 79% seen once. The sequenced sample was PBMCs. The origin of the receptors is a man between 60 and 75 years old in good health and CMV-seronegative. Both conserved end residues are trimmed from each CDR3.

>TRBV28
ASSLRSSGGAFNEQF
>TRBV6-6
ASSPRQGEA
>TRBV7-3
ASSLTADSPLH
>TRBV6-6
ASSRTVNTEAF
>TRBV10-3
AISEGGGNYNEQF
>TRBV4-3
ASSQDPDSRNEKLF
>TRBV5-1
ASSLAGSRNNEQF
>TRBV5-4
AGSQQGAMETQY
>TRBV4-3
ASSKSPSGGYTGELF
>TRBV5-8
ASSLVTGVVEKLF
>TRBV4-3
ASSQDRYRGSGSNQPQH
>TRBV18
ASSVDRGSNQPQH
>TRBV28
ASSPNRVGGYT
>TRBV19
ASSGGTGFSYNEQF
>TRBV6-1
ATVTGQVETQY
>TRBV11-2
ASSSTHGVRYEQY
>TRBV9
ASSADRTGRRNTIY
>TRBV9
ASSPTTSGGANEQF
>TRBV29-1
SGARPGGNGNTIY
>TRBV30
AWSVPGPRVDTQY
>TRBV5-1
ASSWTGFTGELF
>TRBV5-1
ASSLRYQTGNYEQY
>TRBV28
ASSLWTGDGGNAIY
>TRBV21-1
ASSNRNLTGELF
>TRBV11-2
ASSFSYQETQY
>TRBV6-5
ASHIGVAGDYEQY
>TRBV5-8
ASSLGDLGQPNQPQH
>TRBV14
ASSQVASNEQF
>TRBV5-6
ASSHDRGYREKLF
>TRBV7-9
ASSPRDRGHEQY
>TRBV19
ASSTGHSSGYGYT
>TRBV7-2
ASSLASGRSNQPQH
>TRBV9
ASSARTSRGGELF
>TRBV29-1
SVEESQYNEQF
>TRBV18
ASSPSGQDYGYT
>TRBV5-1
ASSLDTLWGLDEQY
>TRBV7-8
ASSFIQGAGQPQH
>TRBV9
ASSPGGAPQY
>TRBV7-8
ASSSTRGTGGEGGYT
>TRBV27
ASRGPSNQPQH
>TRBV5-1
ASSQVRGNTEAF
>TRBV30
AWRLGASGGLRSQY
>TRBV4-2
ASSQTDRPEEQF
>TRBV7-9
SSSFRGTYEQY
>TRBV7-2
ASSQGVVGANVLT
>TRBV6-5
ASSYRGLREKLF
>TRBV7-2
ASSSWTGADYEQY
>TRBV25-1
ASSKLAGVTDTQY
>TRBV7-9
ASSPNSYGYT
>TRBV7-2
ASSLGAGLAYEQY
>TRBV5-6
ASSLAGQGGNTEAF
>TRBV5-1
ASSLFLPGRVDEQY
>TRBV2
ASSVQGSYGYT
>TRBV6-4
ASSQHTGNTEAF
>TRBV19
ASSNQGSYEQY
>TRBV19
ASSIGLPGIRYEQF
>TRBV15
ATSGERGANKNIQY